Presented here are 6 T cell receptor beta chains from one specimen sequenced in a study of beta chain features in type 1 diabetes. Reverse transcribing all isolated RNA meant expressed TCRB transcripts were sequenced. Only in-frame clones appear in the TCRdb table, and some are missing; sequencing was by immunoSEQ multiplex PCR. The sample contains 300,000 to 450,000 clones, around 12% of which appear only once. The sequenced sample consisted of naive CD4+ T cells from blood. These receptors were obtained from a man between 18 and 29 years old in good health.

This clone has more than one count but fewer than ten. The chain couples TRBV7-9 to TRBJ1-5, with D perhaps TRBD1 (5 bases). CDR1 and CDR2 from the germline V gene are SEHNR and FQNEAQ (reference sequence). Trimming left V 5 bases short and J 1 base short, with 12 bases between. There are 15 residues in the CDR3. The CDR3 reads CASSLSGGSNQPQHF. CDR3 coding DNA: TGTGCCAGCAGCCTCTCGGGGGGAAGCAATCAGCCCCAGCATTTT. The full variable domain, with the rest looked up from reference TRBV7-9 and TRBJ1-5, is DTGVSQNPRHKITKRGQNVTFRCDPISEHNRLYWYRQTLGQGPEFLTYFQNEAQLEKSRLLSDRFSAERPKGSFSTLEIQRTEQGDSAMYLCASSLSGGSNQPQHFGDGTRLSIL.

This clone was observed a handful of times. V and J are TRBV6-6 and TRBJ2-3; D is unresolved. The CDR3 length is 16 residues. Germline loops: CDR1 MNHNY, CDR2 SVGAGI (reference sequence). V lost 3 bases and J lost 2, with 15 bases in between. The CDR3 spells CASSYLHDLLTDTQYF. In nucleotides, the CDR3 is TGTGCCAGCAGTTATCTTCACGACTTACTCACAGATACGCAGTATTTT.

V gene TRBV28 combines with J gene TRBJ2-1, with 9 nucleotides matching TRBD2. The CDR3 length is 15 residues. V shed 9 bases and J 10 bases; nucleotides not matched to a gene: 16. The V gene's germline CDR1 is MDHEN and CDR2 SYDVKM. This CDR3 is CASLRAGGPVGEQFF. CDR3 bases: TGTGCCAGTCTACGAGCGGGGGGCCCGGTCGGGGAGCAGTTCTTC. The whole variable domain, remainder taken from reference TRBV28 and TRBJ2-1, is DVKVTQSSRYLVKRTGEKVFLECVQDMDHENMFWYRQDPGLGLRLIYFSYDVKMKEKGDIPEGYSVSREKKERFSLILESASTNQTSMYLCASLRAGGPVGEQFFGPGTRLTVL.

The chain joins TRBV5-6 to TRBJ2-7; TRBD1 matches 8 bases. Losses at the gene ends were 4 bases for V and 3 bases for J; bases not matched to a gene: 6. From germline, CDR1 is SGHDT and CDR2 YYEEEE. The CDR3 extends over 14 amino acids. The DNA of the CDR3 is TGTGCCAGCAGCCCCTTTGACAGGGGCTACGAGCAGTACTTC. The encoded protein is CASSPFDRGYEQYF.

The chain combines TRBV29-1 with TRBJ2-5, with TRBD1 as a possible D gene (5 bases). The CDR3 length is 13 residues. V dropped 5 bases and J dropped 1 base, with 11 bases sitting between them. Germline V gene lookup returns CDR1 SQVTM and CDR2 ANQGSEA. CDR3 sequence reads: CSVQGSRQETQYF. The CDR3 DNA sequence: TGCAGCGTTCAGGGATCCCGCCAAGAGACCCAGTACTTC.

The chain carries TRBV5-6 and TRBJ2-1; D might be TRBD1 (5 bases). CDR3 length: 16 residues. Germline CDR1 reads SGHDT; CDR2 reads YYEEEE. Trimming stripped 0 bases from V and 0 bases from J, with 10 bases between. CDR3 sequence (DNA): TGTGCCAGCAGCTTGGTGGGGCGGAGCTCCTACAATGAGCAGTTCTTC. As protein: CASSLVGRSSYNEQFF.